This TCR beta chain was profiled in a study of metastatic and nonmetastatic thyroid tumors (dated by TCRdb to about 2020). Regarding the research as a whole: Repertoires from peripheral blood and from tumor or nodule tissue samples of malignant and benign thyroid patients were compared.

Turning to this clone: Its antigen is still unknown. Base-call qualities are not available, and no considerably larger clone is one nucleotide away.

The CDR3 covers 15 residues, taking in both the cysteine and the phenylalanine. The entry retains the CDR3 DNA only, 45 bases that are in frame from base 1. After removal of 1 base from V and 4 bases from J, the junction retains 7 bases not matched to a gene. CDR1 and CDR2 were assigned from the germline V gene (reference sequence) as GTSNPN and SVGIG. Before undergoing thyroid surgery, none of the patients had been given any kind of treatment. The study retrospectively analysed patient clinical samples collected from the early 2010s to the late 2010s using T-cell receptor beta sequencing. Receptor libraries were prepared by PCR. The reads were generated on an Illumina HiSeq 4000. The TCR beta-chain CDR3 region of each patient was profiled by high-throughput sequencing. As for the authors' bioinformatics: The researchers built a classifier to tell apart papillary thyroid cancer patients with distant metastasis, based on CDR3 differences among clinicopathological groups. The Shannon index was used to measure repertoire diversity, and the Morisita-Horn index was used to measure how similar tumor and blood repertoires were. TCRdb trimmed the raw reads at Q25, called clones with MiXCR and kept productive beta chains. The V and J calls and clone size are TCRdb's, not the authors'. In all, the sample holds 85,000 to 95,000 clones, and 15% of those were seen once. The ten largest clonotypes hold 3.6% of the sample.

On the study overall, not on this receptor specifically: TCR beta diversity was reported as significantly higher in malignant tumors than in benign nodules, in both blood and tumor samples.

The sample consisted of blood. The receptor's source is a female donor with papillary thyroid cancer or a benign thyroid nodule (not recorded which). Some clones in this sample may be carry-over from other donors' samples. Recombination joined TRBV30 with TRBJ1-5; the central 7 bases match TRBD1. The CDR3 region reads CAWSAQGQQNQPQHF. The sequenced DNA: TGTGCCTGGAGTGCCCAGGGACAGCAGAATCAGCCCCAGCATTTT.